This T cell receptor (beta chain) was found in a study of control samples from healthy donors and cancer patients (TCRdb year 2020). A word on this clone: There is no known antigen for this receptor. No much larger clonotype is one base removed from it; base qualities were not supplied.

The library came from the immunoSEQ multiplex PCR assay. Drawn from immuneACCESS, this table holds only the in-frame rearrangements with V and J called that TCRdb kept. Clones are partly lost; checked studies trace under half to an unresolved V gene and leave the rest unexplained. This sample is represented by fewer than 200,000 clones; just under 95% of them were singletons. Over 3.5% of the sample is taken by the ten largest. From a lookup of the germline V gene (reference sequence), CDR1 and CDR2 are DFQATT and SNEGSKA. Trimming takes 6 bases from V and 6 bases from J, and the germline ends sit 10 bases apart. The CDR3 spans 11 residues, from the cysteine through the phenylalanine. The only DNA kept is the CDR3, 33 bases in frame from the first base.

The source of this sequence is a woman aged 60-75 years in good health. In this chain, TRBV20-1 is recombined with TRBJ2-3; the D gene lacks a confident call. The sample comprised blood. This receptor carries the CDR3 CSAKSGDTQYF. The DNA sequence is as follows: TGCAGTGCCAAAAGTGGCGATACGCAGTATTTT.